This T cell receptor beta chain stems from a study of cytomegalovirus exposure and HLA in healthy donors. Across the whole study: The 100 million to 120 million unique TCR beta sequences, from roughly 170 million T cells, were found by an earlier analysis.

In the case of this clone: Its antigen is not known.

Findings of the study overall: It was reported that TCR beta sequences correctly inferred the HLA-A and HLA-B alleles for most subjects. Most TCR beta V segments were productive about 90% or about 30% of the time in an earlier analysis.

60 Vbeta and 13 Jbeta primers were used in PCR. The table came from immunoSEQ multiplex PCR; TCRdb's copy has only in-frame clones and leaves some out. Here the sample spans under 200,000 clones, roughly 80% being singletons. Germline V lookup: CDR1 PRHDT, CDR2 FYEKMQ (reference sequence). There are 14 residues in the CDR3. The J segment lost 6 bases and the V segment lost 6 bases, leaving 9 bases of the junction unmatched. The source material was PBMCs. This chain links TRBV13 with TRBJ1-2, with 8 bases lining up with TRBD1. This clonotype originated in a male donor in good health and CMV-seronegative. CDR3 sequence: CASRDTTGEDGYTF. The CDR3 DNA follows: TGTGCCAGCAGGGACACGACAGGGGAGGATGGCTACACCTTC. The full variable domain, completed using reference TRBV13 and TRBJ1-2, is AAGVIQSPRHLIKEKRETATLKCYPIPRHDTVYWYQQGPGQDPQFLISFYEKMQSDKGSIPDRFSAQQFSDYHSELNMSSLELGDSALYFCASRDTTGEDGYTFGSGTRLTVV.